One sample yielded the 28 T cell receptor beta chains listed below, sequenced in a study of a mutant IDH1 vaccine in newly diagnosed glioma. Documented time point: baseline, week 1 (first vaccination visit). Documented treatment: pre-vaccination baseline after standard-of-care therapy. Repertoires were generated with immunoSEQ multiplex PCR, while TCRdb's copy carries only in-frame clones and drops some. The sample lists approximately 70,000 clones; about four fifths were seen once. Sequences were derived from PBMCs, sampled from a glioma patient treated with radiotherapy, temozolomide or both. The receptors were sampled from a man over 45 with glioma.

This CDR3 is CASSPPMPAKNIQYF. The CDR3 DNA reads TGTGCCAGCTCACCACCCATGCCTGCCAAAAACATTCAGTACTTC. This sequence joins TRBV18 and TRBJ2-4; D remains unclear. V was pared by 0 bases and J by 1 base, with 7 bases between. Germline V lookup: CDR1 KGHSH, CDR2 LQKENI. This CDR3 has 15 residues.

This clone appeared a few times. Other DNA sequences in this specimen translate into the identical CDR3. For the CDR3, the DNA is TGTGCCTGGAGTGTACTGGAGACCCAGTACTTC. Its protein product is CAWSVLETQYF. V and J are TRBV30 and TRBJ2-5; the D is unclear. Deletions cut 0 bases from V and 5 bases from J, with 4 bases between. The CDR3 runs 11 residues. Germline V lookup: CDR1 GTSNPN, CDR2 SVGIG (reference sequence).

This chain uses TRBV2 with TRBJ1-5; 8 nucleotides align to TRBD1. This CDR3 has 17 amino acids. Per germline, CDR1 SNHLY and CDR2 FYNNEI. V gave up 4 bases and J gave up 1 base; unmatched junction bases: 9. The CDR3 sequence: CASSATGGAPSNQPQHF. The CDR3 DNA reads TGTGCCAGCAGTGCTACAGGGGGGGCTCCCAGCAATCAGCCCCAGCATTTT.

This sequence joins TRBV7-2 and TRBJ1-1; 9 bases align to TRBD1. This CDR3 has 15 amino acids. J lost 5 bases, V lost 5 bases, and 9 bases had no gene match. Germline V gene sequence: CDR1 SGHTA, CDR2 FQGNSA. The CDR3 region is CASSAQQGARTEAFF. The CDR3 region has the DNA TGTGCCAGCAGCGCCCAACAGGGGGCGCGTACTGAAGCTTTCTTT.

The chain combines TRBV7-2 with TRBJ2-3; 10 nucleotides align to TRBD2. CDR3 length: 15 amino acids. Germline V gene sequence: CDR1 SGHTA, CDR2 FQGNSA. Unmatched junction bases numbered 10, after V lost 6 bases and J lost 7 bases. CDR3 sequence (DNA): TGTGCCAGCAGTTACAGCGGGGGGGCCGGAAATACGCAGTATTTT. This gives the protein CASSYSGGAGNTQYF.

This clone has a handful of counts. The chain uses TRBV19 and TRBJ1-5; 9 bases line up with TRBD1. The CDR3 has 15 amino acids. V was pared by 7 bases and J by 0 bases, with 4 bases of the junction left unmatched. Germline V gene lookup returns CDR1 LNHDA and CDR2 SQIVND (reference sequence). The CDR3 DNA is TGTGCCAGTATCGGGACAGGGTTTAGCAATCAGCCCCAGCATTTT. This encodes CASIGTGFSNQPQHF.

This chain connects TRBV30 to TRBJ1-5; 11 nucleotides match TRBD1. The CDR3 is 16 amino acids. Germline V gene lookup returns CDR1 GTSNPN and CDR2 SVGIG (reference sequence). Trimming at V came to 1 base and at J to 4 bases, leaving 6 bases not matched to a gene. This CDR3 reads CAWSAPGQGVNQPQHF. The CDR3 DNA reads as TGTGCCTGGAGTGCCCCGGGACAGGGGGTAAATCAGCCCCAGCATTTT.

This chain connects TRBV14 to TRBJ2-2; 9 bases align to TRBD2. The CDR3 runs 14 residues. Germline CDR1 is SGHDN and CDR2 is FVKESK. Trimming took 4 bases from V and 10 from J; bases not matched to a gene: 7. CDR3 nucleotide sequence: TGTGCCAGCAGCCCGCGCGGGGGGGGCGAGGAGCTGTTTTTT. It encodes CASSPRGGGEELFF.

The chain joins TRBV7-9 to TRBJ2-5; TRBD1 might be the D (5 bases). The germline V and J ends were trimmed by 4 bases and 4 bases, with 13 bases remaining between them. CDR3 size: 14 residues. Germline V gene lookup returns CDR1 SEHNR and CDR2 FQNEAQ (reference sequence). The CDR3 sequence is CASSSLGERETQYF. CDR3 in DNA: TGTGCCAGCAGCTCCTTAGGGGAACGAGAGACCCAGTACTTC.

This clone was recorded a few times. This chain joins TRBV19 and TRBJ2-1, with unresolved D. CDR3 length: 16 amino acids. In germline, CDR1 is LNHDA, CDR2 SQIVND (reference sequence). V lost 3 bases, J lost 0 bases, and 12 bases lay in between. CDR3 protein: CASSMGWPSSYNEQFF. The CDR3 DNA follows: TGTGCCAGTAGTATGGGTTGGCCGAGCTCCTACAATGAGCAGTTCTTC.

V gene TRBV6-1 combines with J gene TRBJ1-5; D is ambiguous. CDR3 length: 14 amino acids. Trimming left V 2 bases short and J 7 bases short, with 12 bases between. Germline V gene data show CDR1 as MNHNS and CDR2 as SASEGT. CDR3 sequence reads: CASSESFLGQPQHF. The CDR3 DNA is TGTGCCAGCAGTGAAAGTTTCCTTGGGCAGCCCCAGCATTTT.

This chain links TRBV18 with TRBJ1-1; no clear D. The ends were cut back, 3 bases at V and 0 bases at J, with 11 bases in the middle. CDR1 is KGHSH, CDR2 LQKENI, per germline. The CDR3 has 15 amino acids. The CDR3 loop reads CASSPPSELNTEAFF. The CDR3 DNA follows: TGTGCCAGCTCACCGCCTTCTGAGTTGAACACTGAAGCTTTCTTT.

The chain uses TRBV5-1 and TRBJ1-5, with D tentatively TRBD1 (6 bases). Germline lookup yields CDR1 SGHRS and CDR2 YFSETQ. CDR3 length equals 14 residues. V lost 4 bases and J lost 3, with 11 bases in between. In DNA form, the CDR3 reads TGCGCCAGCAGCCCAGGGGATTTCAATCAGCCCCAGCATTTT. It translates to CASSPGDFNQPQHF.

The chain carries TRBV19 and TRBJ1-3; no definite D call. Germline V gives CDR1 LNHDA, CDR2 SQIVND (reference sequence). Trimming cost V 4 bases and J 3 bases, with 10 bases left between them. The CDR3 loop spans 14 amino acids. The CDR3 DNA sequence: TGTGCCAGTAGTAATTCGGCTTTTGGAAACACCATATATTTT. It yields the protein CASSNSAFGNTIYF.

This CDR3 is CASSLVQGSGNTIYF. CDR3 coding DNA: TGCGCCAGCAGCTTGGTTCAGGGGTCTGGAAACACCATATATTTT. This chain joins TRBV5-1 and TRBJ1-3; D perhaps matches TRBD1 (6 bases). The CDR3 contains 15 residues. Germline assignment: CDR1 SGHRS and CDR2 YFSETQ. Trimming removed 0 bases from V and 1 base from J, with 8 bases in between.

The V and J genes are TRBV7-9 and TRBJ1-2, with D unclear. The V end lost 5 bases, the J end lost 4 bases, and 8 bases lay between the germline ends. The germline gives CDR1 SEHNR, CDR2 FQNEAQ (reference sequence). This CDR3 has 12 residues. CDR3 region: CASSPTSYGYTF. CDR3 nucleotides: TGTGCCAGCAGCCCTACCTCCTATGGCTACACCTTC.

The rearrangement uses TRBV6-4 and TRBJ1-5; D may be TRBD1 (5 bases). The length of the CDR3 is 15 residues. Germline assignment: CDR1 MRHNA and CDR2 SNTAGT. The V gene lost 9 bases and the J gene lost 6 bases, with 21 bases spanning the gap. The CDR3 loop reads CARRLGESSRQPQHF. CDR3 DNA sequence: TGTGCCAGACGTCTGGGGGAATCCTCCCGTCAGCCCCAGCATTTT.

This sequence joins TRBV9 and TRBJ2-2; D ambiguous. The V gene's germline CDR1 is SGDLS and CDR2 YYNGEE. The V and J ends lost 0 bases and 4 bases respectively, with 7 bases between them. The CDR3 contains 14 residues. CDR3 amino acids: CASSVAVATGELFF. The CDR3 coding sequence is TGTGCCAGCAGCGTAGCGGTGGCCACCGGGGAGCTGTTTTTT.

This CDR3 reads CSGQGANTGELFF. CDR3 coding DNA: TGCAGCGGCCAGGGGGCGAACACCGGGGAGCTGTTTTTT. The chain uses TRBV29-1 and TRBJ2-2; 7 nucleotides match TRBD1. J gave up 0 bases and V 7 bases, and 2 bases lay outside the gene matches. The V gene's germline CDR1 is SQVTM and CDR2 ANQGSEA. CDR3 length: 13 residues.

The genes are TRBV15 and TRBJ2-6; 9 nucleotides agree with TRBD1. CDR1 is LNHNV, CDR2 YYDKDF, per germline (reference sequence). The CDR3 totals 19 residues. Trimming took 2 bases from V and 0 from J; bases not matched to a gene: 8. Here the CDR3 reads CATSRTPGQGSSGANVLTF. The CDR3 nucleotides read TGTGCCACCAGCAGAACTCCGGGACAGGGATCCTCTGGGGCCAACGTCCTGACTTTC. Filled out from reference TRBV15 and TRBJ2-6, the complete variable domain reads DAMVIQNPRYQVTQFGKPVTLSCSQTLNHNVMYWYQQKSSQAPKLLFHYYDKDFNNEADTPDNFQSRRPNTSFCFLDIRSPGLGDTAMYLCATSRTPGQGSSGANVLTFGAGSRLTVL.

This clone was seen only once. This chain connects TRBV6-1 to TRBJ2-5; 14 bases map to TRBD2. Unmatched junction bases numbered 13, after V lost 2 bases and J lost 5 bases. Germline lookup yields CDR1 MNHNS and CDR2 SASEGT. This CDR3 is built from 19 residues. CDR3 in DNA: TGTGCCAGCAGTGAACGGTTAGGGACTAGCGGGGGCCCCGAGGAGACCCAGTACTTC. Protein: CASSERLGTSGGPEETQYF.

The rearrangement links TRBV18 to TRBJ1-4; the match to TRBD1 covers 7 bases. The CDR3 runs 13 residues. Looked up from germline, CDR1 is KGHSH and CDR2 is LQKENI. V gave up 4 bases and J gave up 6 bases; unmatched junction bases: 2. The CDR3 spells CASSLGQHEKLFF. CDR3 coding DNA: TGTGCCAGCTCACTGGGACAGCATGAAAAACTGTTTTTT.

CDR3 residues: CASSSGSTDEQFF. As DNA, the CDR3 is TGTGCCAGCAGTTCGGGTAGCACCGATGAGCAGTTCTTC. This chain joins TRBV6-5 and TRBJ2-1; no firm D call. The CDR3 extends over 13 amino acids. Germline V gives CDR1 MNHEY, CDR2 SVGAGI. Trimming shortened V by 4 bases and J by 8 bases, and 12 bases separated the two germline ends.

The rearrangement joins TRBV5-1 to TRBJ1-1, with TRBD1 as a possible D gene (5 bases). V lost 3 bases, J lost 1 base, and 7 bases lay in between. The CDR3 runs to 13 residues. CDR1 and CDR2 from the germline V gene are SGHRS and YFSETQ. This CDR3 is CASSYGQNTEAFF. The CDR3, as DNA: TGCGCCAGCAGCTACGGACAGAACACTGAAGCTTTCTTT.

This clone was observed a handful of times. The chain carries TRBV6-5 and TRBJ1-4; D gene ambiguous. The germline V gene encodes CDR1 MNHEY and CDR2 SVGAGI. Trimming stripped 0 bases from V and 7 bases from J, with 9 bases between. The CDR3 loop spans 14 amino acids. CDR3 DNA sequence: TGTGCCAGCAGTTACTCGAAAGGGTTTGAAAAACTGTTTTTT. Protein product: CASSYSKGFEKLFF.

The V call is TRBV4-3, the J call TRBJ1-5, with a tentative D call TRBD1 (6 bases). CDR3 size: 14 residues. Germline CDR1 LGHNA, CDR2 YSLEER. V was trimmed by 0 bases and J by 11 bases, leaving 14 bases between them. The CDR3 sequence: CASSQEDRSGTQHF. In nucleotides, the CDR3 is TGCGCCAGCAGCCAAGAAGACAGGAGTGGAACCCAGCATTTT.

This clone was detected a few times. The CDR3 here is CAWSPTSSTDTQYF. The CDR3 DNA follows: TGTGCCTGGAGTCCTACTTCTAGCACAGATACGCAGTATTTT. This sequence joins TRBV30 and TRBJ2-3; unclear D gene. This CDR3 is built from 14 residues. Trimming left V 2 bases short and J 0 bases short, with 9 bases between. Germline CDR1 and CDR2: GTSNPN and SVGIG (reference sequence).

This clone has just a few counts. The genes are TRBV19 and TRBJ1-5; D unresolved. Germline V gene lookup returns CDR1 LNHDA and CDR2 SQIVND (reference sequence). With 6 bases removed from V and 1 base from J, the gap between germline ends came to 4 bases. The CDR3 has 12 amino acids. CDR3 nucleotide sequence: TGTGCCAGTAGACACAGCAATCAGCCCCAGCATTTT. It is translated as CASRHSNQPQHF. The full variable domain, rest sourced from reference TRBV19 and TRBJ1-5, is DGGITQSPKYLFRKEGQNVTLSCEQNLNHDAMYWYRQDPGQGLRLIYYSQIVNDFQKGDIAEGYSVSREKKESFPLTVTSAQKNPTAFYLCASRHSNQPQHFGDGTRLSIL.